The 27 T cell receptor beta chains below come from one sample, sequenced in a study of cytomegalovirus exposure and HLA in healthy donors (dated by TCRdb to about 2017). The library was obtained by the immunoSEQ multiplex PCR assay. For the multiplex PCR, a mixture combining 60 forward primers for TCR Vbeta segments and 13 reverse primers for TCR Jbeta segments was used. This immuneACCESS table, as held by TCRdb, lists in-frame sequences with V and J called but not all clones. Of the missing ones, under half trace to an unresolved V gene in checked studies; the others have no known cause. The sample table lists about 160,000 clones, about 81% of them with a count of one. Of the sample, approximately 1% is held by the ten largest clones. Sequencing used PBMCs. These receptors were collected from a girl aged 2-10 years in good health and CMV-seropositive.

V and J are TRBV5-1 and TRBJ2-7, with D possibly matching TRBD1 (6 bases). The V end lost 3 bases, the J end lost 6 bases, and 10 bases lay between the germline ends. The germline CDR1 and CDR2 sequences are SGHRS and YFSETQ. This CDR3 has 12 amino acids. This CDR3 reads CASSSGAREQYF. DNA for the CDR3: TGCGCCAGCAGCTCAGGGGCGCGCGAGCAGTACTTC.

V is TRBV6-1 and J is TRBJ2-3; 9 positions match TRBD2. Germline CDR1 reads MNHNS; CDR2 reads SASEGT. Trimming cost V 7 bases and J 5 bases; bases outside gene matches: 10. The CDR3 contains 15 residues. The CDR3 DNA reads as TGTGCCAGCATCTATCGCGGGAGGGCCCAAGATACGCAGTATTTT. Encoded protein: CASIYRGRAQDTQYF.

This sequence joins TRBV30 and TRBJ2-1, with D maybe TRBD1 (5 bases). V lost 2 bases and J lost 4, with 9 bases in between. The CDR3 is 13 amino acids. In germline, CDR1 is GTSNPN, CDR2 SVGIG (reference sequence). The CDR3 DNA reads TGTGCCTGGAGTTCACAGGAGTACAATGAGCAGTTCTTC. Translation: CAWSSQEYNEQFF.

The J gene is TRBJ1-5, the V gene TRBV28; TRBD1 matches at 9 bases. The CDR3 sequence is 16 residues long. V dropped 7 bases and J dropped 8; count of bases not matched to a gene: 15. CDR1 and CDR2 (germline): MDHEN, SYDVKM. In nucleotides, the CDR3 is TGTGCCAGCAATGTTCCGGGACAGGGTTTTGGGGAGCCCCAGCATTTT. Its protein product is CASNVPGQGFGEPQHF.

The chain employs TRBV30 and TRBJ2-1, with 7 positions matching TRBD2. Germline CDR1 reads GTSNPN; CDR2 reads SVGIG (reference sequence). This CDR3 comprises 16 residues. The junction had 6 bases not matched to a gene; V was cut back by 0 bases and J by 1 base. The CDR3 is CAWSVFGGRSYNEQFF. The DNA for the CDR3 is TGTGCCTGGAGTGTATTTGGCGGGAGATCCTACAATGAGCAGTTCTTC.

The chain couples TRBV18 to TRBJ1-5, with no clear D. Germline V gene data show CDR1 as KGHSH and CDR2 as LQKENI. The CDR3 extends over 19 amino acids. V lost 2 bases and J 2 bases, leaving 22 bases between the germline ends. The CDR3 region is CASSPSIGRLRVGNQPQHF. In nucleotides, the CDR3 is TGTGCCAGCTCACCATCCATCGGGCGATTGCGGGTAGGCAATCAGCCCCAGCATTTT.

The chain is built from TRBV30 and TRBJ2-5; TRBD2 might be the D (7 bases). V lost 5 bases, J lost 5 bases, and 18 bases lay in between. This CDR3 has 14 residues. Per the germline V gene, CDR1 is GTSNPN and CDR2 is SVGIG (reference sequence). Written as DNA, the CDR3 is TGTGCCTGGGGTCCGGGGGGCCCCGGGGAGACCCAGTACTTC. Its translation is CAWGPGGPGETQYF.

The V call is TRBV27, the J call TRBJ2-2; D gene unclear. The V and J ends lost 5 bases and 4 bases respectively, with 17 bases between them. CDR3 length: 16 amino acids. Looked up from germline, CDR1 is MNHEY and CDR2 is SMNVEV (reference sequence). In DNA, the CDR3 is TGTGCCAGCAGTACGCCGGGTCAAGTCGTCACCGGGGAGCTGTTTTTT. Translation: CASSTPGQVVTGELFF.

V and J are TRBV5-1 and TRBJ2-7, with D tentatively TRBD1 (6 bases). Germline values: CDR1 SGHRS, CDR2 YFSETQ. The CDR3 is made up of 18 amino acids. With 4 bases removed from V and 2 bases from J, the gap between germline ends came to 25 bases. CDR3 coding DNA: TGCGCCAGCAGCCCGAGAGGGTTGAGGGGGAGTCTAACCTACGAGCAGTACTTC. Translating it yields CASSPRGLRGSLTYEQYF.

V gene TRBV28 combines with J gene TRBJ2-7; possible D gene TRBD1, 5 bases. The CDR3 is made up of 13 amino acids. Trimming stripped 5 bases from V and 4 bases from J, with 12 bases between. CDR1 is MDHEN and CDR2 is SYDVKM in the germline V gene. CDR3 bases: TGTGCCAGCAGTCTAGGGGTCCGGTACGAGCAGTACTTC. This codes for CASSLGVRYEQYF.

This chain links TRBV2 with TRBJ1-1, with 8 bases matching TRBD1. The CDR3 totals 14 residues. J was trimmed by 5 bases and V by 8 bases; bases with no gene match: 10. Germline CDR1 SNHLY, CDR2 FYNNEI. CDR3 coding DNA: TGTGCCAGCTATGCAGGGGGCGCGTGGACTGAAGCTTTCTTT. Translated, it gives CASYAGGAWTEAFF.

In the case of this clone: One junction end disagrees with the germline gene, perhaps due to a read error. V is TRBV30 and J is TRBJ1-2, with TRBD1 matching 8 bases. CDR1 GTSNPN and CDR2 SVGIG come from the germline V gene (reference sequence). This CDR3 is 13 amino acids long. The CDR3 region is CAWSAGGNVGCTF. In nucleotides, the CDR3 is TGTGCCTGGAGCGCAGGGGGCAATGTAGGCTGCACCTTC. Full variable domain (outside the CDR3, taken from reference TRBV30 and TRBJ1-2): SQTIHQWPATLVQPVGSPLSLECTVEGTSNPNLYWYRQAAGRGLQLLFYSVGIGQISSEVPQNLSASRPQDRQFILSSKKLLLSDSGFYLCAWSAGGNVGCTFGSGTRLTVV.

V usage is TRBV15 and J usage is TRBJ1-3, with 8 nucleotides matching TRBD1. The V and J ends lost 4 bases and 2 bases, in that order; junction bases with no gene match: 7. The CDR3 loop spans 16 amino acids. Germline CDR1 LNHNV, CDR2 YYDKDF (reference sequence). The DNA of the CDR3 is TGTGCCACCAGCAAGCAGGGGGCGTCCGCTGGAAACACCATATATTTT. Amino acid sequence: CATSKQGASAGNTIYF.

The chain is built from TRBV9 and TRBJ2-1, with 7 bases matching TRBD1. Losses at the gene ends were 2 bases for V and 7 bases for J; bases not matched to a gene: 0. Germline values: CDR1 SGDLS, CDR2 YYNGEE. The CDR3 has 12 residues. The CDR3 nucleotides are TGTGCCAGCAGCGTGGGACAGAATGAGCAGTTCTTC. Translation gives CASSVGQNEQFF.

The J gene is TRBJ2-5, the V gene TRBV4-1; unclear D gene. The ends were cut back, 1 base at V and 3 bases at J, with 9 bases in the middle. CDR1 is MGHRA and CDR2 is YSYEKL in the germline V gene. This CDR3 region has 14 residues. In nucleotides, the CDR3 is TGCGCCAGCAGCCAAGCTGGCGGAAAAGAGACCCAGTACTTC. Its translation: CASSQAGGKETQYF.

V usage is TRBV30 and J usage is TRBJ1-2, with 11 bases fitting TRBD1. The V segment lost 8 bases and the J segment 8 bases; nucleotides outside the gene matches: 4. Germline lookup yields CDR1 GTSNPN and CDR2 SVGIG (reference sequence). This CDR3 contains 11 residues. The CDR3 coding sequence is TGTGCCCGGACAGGGGGCGAGGGCTACACCTTC. Amino acids: CARTGGEGYTF.

This chain uses TRBV4-1 with TRBJ2-7; no clear D gene. Germline-derived CDR1 and CDR2 are MGHRA and YSYEKL. V was pared by 0 bases and J by 2 bases, with 11 bases between. CDR3 length: 15 residues. The CDR3 sequence: CASSQDQVSTYEQYF. The CDR3 region has the DNA TGCGCCAGCAGCCAAGATCAAGTATCTACCTACGAGCAGTACTTC.

Concerning this clone itself: This same CDR3 is encoded by further DNA sequences in the sample. The CDR3 sequence is CASSPTGSSYEQYF. Here the CDR3 DNA reads TGTGCCAGCTCACCCACAGGGAGCTCCTACGAGCAGTACTTC. This chain joins TRBV18 and TRBJ2-7; D may be TRBD1 (6 bases). This CDR3 comprises 14 residues. Germline CDR1 KGHSH, CDR2 LQKENI. The V end lost 3 bases, the J end lost 0 bases, and 9 bases lay between the germline ends.

The rearrangement uses TRBV30 and TRBJ1-3; 7 bases fit TRBD1. V shed 5 bases, J shed 3 bases, and the junction held 13 bases outside the gene matches. The CDR3 extends over 16 amino acids. Germline V CDR1 and CDR2: GTSNPN, SVGIG (reference sequence). Here the CDR3 reads CAWVRFRGTDGNTIYF. The CDR3 coding sequence is TGTGCCTGGGTGCGATTCAGGGGGACTGATGGAAACACCATATATTTT.

The chain couples TRBV5-1 to TRBJ2-5, with D uncertain. The CDR3 spans 13 residues. Per germline, CDR1 SGHRS and CDR2 YFSETQ. The V end lost 0 bases, the J end lost 9 bases, and 12 bases lay between the germline ends. The CDR3 sequence is CASSLEGTRAQYF. The CDR3 DNA is TGCGCCAGCAGCTTGGAAGGCACTCGGGCCCAGTACTTC.

The rearrangement uses TRBV2 and TRBJ2-1; D is possibly TRBD2 (6 bases). The CDR3 has 17 amino acids. V dropped 6 bases and J dropped 8 bases, with 26 bases sitting between them. Germline CDR1 reads SNHLY; CDR2 reads FYNNEI. The CDR3 nucleotides read TGTGCCAGCAGGGCCCTTCCGGGCGGGAAACGAGTTGATGAGCAGTTCTTC. It translates to CASRALPGGKRVDEQFF.

The genes are TRBV27 and TRBJ1-1, with D possibly TRBD1 on 6 matching bases. Per germline, CDR1 MNHEY and CDR2 SMNVEV (reference sequence). The ends were cut back, 6 bases at V and 3 bases at J, with 14 bases in the middle. The CDR3 consists of 14 residues. The CDR3 sequence: CASRETGTDTEAFF. CDR3 nucleotide sequence: TGTGCCAGCAGGGAGACAGGAACGGACACTGAAGCTTTCTTT.

The V call is TRBV9, the J call TRBJ2-7, with 7 bases lining up with TRBD1. V shed 0 bases and J 2 bases; nucleotides not matched to a gene: 8. The length of the CDR3 is 16 residues. Germline-derived CDR1 and CDR2 are SGDLS and YYNGEE. CDR3 protein: CASSVGTGLGTYEQYF. The CDR3 DNA reads as TGTGCCAGCAGCGTAGGGACAGGCTTGGGGACCTACGAGCAGTACTTC. Combining the CDR3 with reference TRBV9 and TRBJ2-7 gives the whole variable domain DSGVTQTPKHLITATGQRVTLRCSPRSGDLSVYWYQQSLDQGLQFLIQYYNGEERAKGNILERFSAQQFPDLHSELNLSSLELGDSALYFCASSVGTGLGTYEQYFGPGTRLTVT.

The chain recombines TRBV5-1 with TRBJ2-1; 7 positions agree with TRBD1. Germline V lookup: CDR1 SGHRS, CDR2 YFSETQ. The trim removed 3 bases at V and 5 bases at J, leaving 2 bases unmatched. The CDR3 runs to 13 residues. CDR3 bases: TGCGCCAGCAGCTCGGACAGGAACAATGAGCAGTTCTTC. The encoded protein is CASSSDRNNEQFF.

In this sample, this clone turned up once. J is TRBJ2-5 and V is TRBV9; TRBD2 matches at 10 bases. The CDR3 consists of 15 residues. V lost 0 bases to trimming and J lost 4 bases; unmatched junction nucleotides: 3. Per germline, CDR1 SGDLS and CDR2 YYNGEE. CDR3 sequence: CASSVALAGAETQYF. The CDR3 bases are TGTGCCAGCAGCGTAGCGCTAGCGGGAGCAGAGACCCAGTACTTC.

The V and J genes are TRBV28 and TRBJ2-4, with 8 positions matching TRBD2. Germline V lookup: CDR1 MDHEN, CDR2 SYDVKM. Losses at the gene ends were 6 bases for V and 8 bases for J; bases not matched to a gene: 9. There are 14 residues in the CDR3. The chain's CDR3 is CASRDGTSRYIQYF. As DNA, the CDR3 is TGTGCCAGCAGGGACGGGACTAGTCGGTACATTCAGTACTTC.

The chain links TRBV18 to TRBJ2-1, with D maybe TRBD2 (7 bases). V lost 3 bases and J lost 4, with 13 bases in between. Germline assignment: CDR1 KGHSH and CDR2 LQKENI. This CDR3 comprises 15 residues. The CDR3 sequence is CASSPRRGGYNEQFF. As DNA, the CDR3 is TGTGCCAGCTCACCGAGAAGGGGGGGTTACAATGAGCAGTTCTTC.